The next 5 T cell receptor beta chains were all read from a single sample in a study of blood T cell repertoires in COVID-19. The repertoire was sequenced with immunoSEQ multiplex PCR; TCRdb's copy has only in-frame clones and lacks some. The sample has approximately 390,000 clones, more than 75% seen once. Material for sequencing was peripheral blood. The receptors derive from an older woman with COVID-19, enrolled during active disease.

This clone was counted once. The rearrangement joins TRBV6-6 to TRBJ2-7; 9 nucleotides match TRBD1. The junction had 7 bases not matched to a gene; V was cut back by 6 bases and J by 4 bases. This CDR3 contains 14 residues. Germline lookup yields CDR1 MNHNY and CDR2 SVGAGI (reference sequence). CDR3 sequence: CASRAGTGTYEQYF. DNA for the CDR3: TGTGCCAGCAGAGCCGGGACAGGGACTTACGAGCAGTACTTC.

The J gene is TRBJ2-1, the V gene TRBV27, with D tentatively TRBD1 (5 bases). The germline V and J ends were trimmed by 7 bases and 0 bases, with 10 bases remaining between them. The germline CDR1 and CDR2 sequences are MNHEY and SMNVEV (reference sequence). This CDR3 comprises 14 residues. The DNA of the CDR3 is TGTGCCAGCACTCCCAGGGACTCCTACAATGAGCAGTTCTTC. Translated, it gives CASTPRDSYNEQFF.

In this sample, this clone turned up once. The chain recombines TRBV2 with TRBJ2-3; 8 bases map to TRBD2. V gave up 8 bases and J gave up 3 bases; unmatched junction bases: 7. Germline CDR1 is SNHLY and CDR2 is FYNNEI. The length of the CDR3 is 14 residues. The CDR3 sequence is CASLAASGTDTQYF. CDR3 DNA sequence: TGTGCCAGCCTAGCGGCTAGCGGGACAGATACGCAGTATTTT.

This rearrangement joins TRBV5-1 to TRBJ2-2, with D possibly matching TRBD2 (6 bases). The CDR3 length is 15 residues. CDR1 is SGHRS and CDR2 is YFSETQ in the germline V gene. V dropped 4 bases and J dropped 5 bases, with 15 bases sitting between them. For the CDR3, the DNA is TGCGCCAGCAGCCAACAGACTAGAAAGACCGGGGAGCTGTTTTTT. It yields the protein CASSQQTRKTGELFF.

CDR3 nucleotides: TGTGCCAGCAGCCAAGATCGAGTCTCCTATAATTCACCCCTCCACTTT. Translation: CASSQDRVSYNSPLHF. The chain has TRBV3-1 (or the pseudogene TRBV3-2) and TRBJ1-6, with D uncertain. CDR1 is LGHDT, CDR2 YNNKEL, per germline (reference sequence). Trimming took off 0 bases at V and 0 bases at J, with 6 bases between the two ends. The CDR3 sequence is 16 residues long.